This TCR beta chain was observed in a study of cytomegalovirus exposure and HLA in healthy donors. The PCR was carried out with 60 Vbeta primers and 13 Jbeta primers. The data were produced by immunoSEQ multiplex PCR, yet TCRdb's version contains in-frame clones alone and is incomplete. There are around 200,000 clones in the sample; under 80% occur only once, and around 3.1% lies in the top ten. General study points: With later analysis, a missense DCLRE1C variant became linked to TCR beta V- and J-gene trimming.

Germline CDR1 reads PRHDT; CDR2 reads FYEKMQ (reference sequence). Trimming removed 1 base at V and 7 bases at J, with 10 bases between. The CDR3 length is 14 residues. This clone was seen a handful of times. Antigen unknown. The rearrangement joins TRBV13 to TRBJ2-2; possibly TRBD1 for D (5 bases). The sample was PBMCs. This receptor was obtained from a female donor in good health and CMV-seronegative. CDR3 in amino acids: CASSLDGARGELFF. For the CDR3, the DNA is TGTGCCAGCAGCTTAGATGGGGCCCGCGGGGAGCTGTTTTTT.